This T cell receptor beta chain was recorded in a study of T cell responses to AZD1222 COVID-19 vaccine. The repertoire was sequenced with immunoSEQ multiplex PCR; TCRdb's copy has only in-frame clones and lacks some. The sample comprises some 120,000 clones, 87% of which are singletons, and around 1.6% rests with the top ten. The CDR3 covers 15 residues. The ends were cut back, 4 bases at V and 6 bases at J, with 19 bases in the middle. Germline assignment: CDR1 SGHNT and CDR2 YYREEE (reference sequence). The genes are TRBV5-4 and TRBJ1-2; D is ambiguous. This sequence originates from an adult in good health. The sequencing used peripheral blood, collected on day 0 of AZD1222 vaccination. This CDR3 is CASSPQGRPGDGYTF. In DNA, the CDR3 is TGTGCCAGCAGCCCGCAAGGACGCCCTGGGGATGGCTACACCTTC.